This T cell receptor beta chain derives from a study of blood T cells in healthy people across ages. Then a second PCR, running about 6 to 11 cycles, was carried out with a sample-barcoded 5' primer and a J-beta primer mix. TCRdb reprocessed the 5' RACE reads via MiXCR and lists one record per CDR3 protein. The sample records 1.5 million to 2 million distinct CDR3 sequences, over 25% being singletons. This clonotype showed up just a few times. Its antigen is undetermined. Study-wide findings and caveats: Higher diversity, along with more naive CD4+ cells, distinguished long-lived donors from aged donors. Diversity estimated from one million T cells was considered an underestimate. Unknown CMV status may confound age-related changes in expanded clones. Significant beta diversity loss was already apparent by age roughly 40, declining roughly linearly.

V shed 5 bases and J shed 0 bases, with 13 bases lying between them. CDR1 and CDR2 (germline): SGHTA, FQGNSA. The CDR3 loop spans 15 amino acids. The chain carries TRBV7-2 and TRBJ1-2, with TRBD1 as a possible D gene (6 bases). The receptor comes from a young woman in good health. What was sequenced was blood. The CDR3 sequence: CASSADRTSNYGYTF. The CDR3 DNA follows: TGTGCCAGCAGCGCTGACAGGACTTCTAACTATGGCTACACCTTC.